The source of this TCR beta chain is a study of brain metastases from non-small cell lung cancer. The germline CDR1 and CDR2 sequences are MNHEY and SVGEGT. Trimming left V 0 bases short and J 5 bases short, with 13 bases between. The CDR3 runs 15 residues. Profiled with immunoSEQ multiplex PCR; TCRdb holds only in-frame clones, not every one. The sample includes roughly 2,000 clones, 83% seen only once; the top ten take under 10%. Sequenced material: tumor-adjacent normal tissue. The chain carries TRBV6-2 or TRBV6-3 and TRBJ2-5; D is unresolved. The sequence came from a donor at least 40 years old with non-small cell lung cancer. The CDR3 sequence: CASSYSKSIGETQYF. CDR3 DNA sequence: TGTGCCAGCAGTTACTCGAAAAGTATAGGGGAGACCCAGTACTTC.